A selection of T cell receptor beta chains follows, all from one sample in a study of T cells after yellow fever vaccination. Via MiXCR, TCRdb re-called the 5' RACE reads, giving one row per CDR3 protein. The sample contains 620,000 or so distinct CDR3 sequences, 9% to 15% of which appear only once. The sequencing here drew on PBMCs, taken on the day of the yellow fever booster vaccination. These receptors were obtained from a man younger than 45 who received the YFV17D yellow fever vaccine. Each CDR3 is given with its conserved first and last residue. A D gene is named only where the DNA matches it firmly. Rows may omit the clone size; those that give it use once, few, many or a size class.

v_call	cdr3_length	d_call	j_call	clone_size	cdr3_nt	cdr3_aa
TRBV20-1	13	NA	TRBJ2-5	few	TGCAGTGCTAGCGGGACGGCGAAAGAGACCCAGTACTTC	CSASGTAKETQYF
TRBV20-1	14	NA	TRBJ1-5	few	TGCAGTGTCCCCGGAATCAGTAGCAATCAGCCCCAGCATTTT	CSVPGISSNQPQHF
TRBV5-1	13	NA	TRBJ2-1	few	TGCGCCAGCAGCTCGGTTGGCCCCAATGAGCAGTTCTTC	CASSSVGPNEQFF
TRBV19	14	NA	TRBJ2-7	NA	TGTGCCAGTAGTACCCCTGGGACGGTTTACGAGCAGTACTTC	CASSTPGTVYEQYF
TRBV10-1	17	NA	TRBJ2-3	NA	TGCGCCAGCGTGTTGGCGGGAATCCCGAACTCCCCAGATACGCAGTATTTT	CASVLAGIPNSPDTQYF
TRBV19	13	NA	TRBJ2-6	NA	TGTGCCAGTAGTATACAGGGGGCCAACGTCCTGACTTTC	CASSIQGANVLTF
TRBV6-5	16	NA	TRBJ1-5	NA	TGTGCCAGCAGTTACAAAAGGGAAGATAGCAATCAGCCCCAGCATTTT	CASSYKREDSNQPQHF
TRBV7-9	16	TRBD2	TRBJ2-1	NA	TGTGCCAGCAGCGATTATGGGACTAGCGGGACCCCGGAACAGTTCTTC	CASSDYGTSGTPEQFF
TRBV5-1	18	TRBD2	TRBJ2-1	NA	TGCGCCAGCAGCCCCATAGCGGGAGGGGAATTAACCTACAATGAGCAGTTCTTC	CASSPIAGGELTYNEQFF
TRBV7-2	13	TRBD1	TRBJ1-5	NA	TGTGCCAGCAGTGTGACAGGGGTAAGGCCCCAGCATTTT	CASSVTGVRPQHF
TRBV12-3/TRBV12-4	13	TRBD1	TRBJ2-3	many	TGTGCCAGCAGTCGGGACAGAACAGATACGCAGTATTTT	CASSRDRTDTQYF
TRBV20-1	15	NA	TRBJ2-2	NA	TGCAGTGCCGTTAGCGGCAAGGGGAACACCGGGGAGCTGTTTTTT	CSAVSGKGNTGELFF
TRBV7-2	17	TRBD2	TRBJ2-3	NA	TGTGCCAGCAGCTTAGGCTGGACTAGCGGGAGCACAGATACGCAGTATTTT	CASSLGWTSGSTDTQYF
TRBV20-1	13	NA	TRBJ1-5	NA	TGCAGTGCCGCTATAGGAAGCAATCAGCCCCAGCATTTT	CSAAIGSNQPQHF
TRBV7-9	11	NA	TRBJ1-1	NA	TGTGCCAGCAGTCCCTCATATGAAGCTTTCTTT	CASSPSYEAFF
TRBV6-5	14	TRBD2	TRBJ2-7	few	TGTGCCAGCTCCAGACTAGCGGCGAGCTACGAGCAGTACTTC	CASSRLAASYEQYF
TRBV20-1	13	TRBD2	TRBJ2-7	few	TGCAGTGCTAGTGGCGGGAGGGCCTACGAGCAGTACTTC	CSASGGRAYEQYF
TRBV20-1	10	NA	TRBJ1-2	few	TGCAGTGCTAGAGTAAGGGGCTACACCTTC	CSARVRGYTF
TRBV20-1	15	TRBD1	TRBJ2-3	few	TGCAGTGCGCTCTCCGGGACAGGGAGGGCAGATACGCAGTATTTT	CSALSGTGRADTQYF
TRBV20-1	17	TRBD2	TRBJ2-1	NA	TGCAGTGCTAGAAGACTAGCGGGATCAGAACTCTACAATGAGCAGTTCTTC	CSARRLAGSELYNEQFF
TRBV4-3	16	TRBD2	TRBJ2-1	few	TGCGCCAGCAGCCAAGAAAGCGGGAGCATCCACAATGAGCAGTTCTTC	CASSQESGSIHNEQFF
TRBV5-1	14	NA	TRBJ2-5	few	TGCGCCAGCAGCCATAGCGGTAGCCAAGAGACCCAGTACTTC	CASSHSGSQETQYF
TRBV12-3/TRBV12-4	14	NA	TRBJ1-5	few	TGTGCCAGCAGCGCGGGGGGGAACAATCAGCCCCAGCATTTT	CASSAGGNNQPQHF
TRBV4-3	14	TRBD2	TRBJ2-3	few	TGCGCCAGCAGCCAAGTTCCGGGAGGCGATACGCAGTATTTT	CASSQVPGGDTQYF
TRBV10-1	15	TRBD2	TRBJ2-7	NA	TGCGCCAGCAGTGAGAGGGGAGCGGGAGTCTCCGAGCAGTACTTC	CASSERGAGVSEQYF
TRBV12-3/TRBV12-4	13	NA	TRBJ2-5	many	TGTGCCAGCAGTTTAGGACAGCGAGAGACCCAGTACTTC	CASSLGQRETQYF
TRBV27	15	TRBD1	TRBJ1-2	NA	TGTGCCAGCAGTTCTAGAGGACAGGGGGGCTATGGCTACACCTTC	CASSSRGQGGYGYTF
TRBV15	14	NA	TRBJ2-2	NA	TGTGCCACCAGCAGAGTAACAGGGTCCGGGGAGCTGTTTTTT	CATSRVTGSGELFF
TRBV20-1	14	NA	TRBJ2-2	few	TGCAGTGCTAGAGATCCCAGGACCACCGGGGAGCTGTTTTTT	CSARDPRTTGELFF
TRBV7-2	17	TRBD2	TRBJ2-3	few	TGTGCCAGCAGCCCACTATGGGTAGCGGGACTCACAGATACGCAGTATTTT	CASSPLWVAGLTDTQYF
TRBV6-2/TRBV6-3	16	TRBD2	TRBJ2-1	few	TGTGCCAGCAGCATTGAACTAGCGGCTCGGGGCAATGAGCAGTTCTTC	CASSIELAARGNEQFF
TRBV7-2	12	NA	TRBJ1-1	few	TGTGCCAGCGACGGGGGGAACACTGAAGCTTTCTTT	CASDGGNTEAFF
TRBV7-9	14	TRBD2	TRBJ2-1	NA	TGTGCCAGCAGCTTACGGGACTACTCAAATGAGCAGTTCTTC	CASSLRDYSNEQFF
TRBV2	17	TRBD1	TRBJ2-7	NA	TGTGCCAGCGGATTTCCCTTACAGGGGGCGACTTCCTACGAGCAGTACTTC	CASGFPLQGATSYEQYF
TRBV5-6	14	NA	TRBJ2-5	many	TGTGCCAGCAGCGGAGTTATGGGTCCCCAGACCCAGTACTTC	CASSGVMGPQTQYF
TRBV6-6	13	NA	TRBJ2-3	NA	TGTGCCAGCAGACGACAGGAGTCAGATACGCAGTATTTT	CASRRQESDTQYF
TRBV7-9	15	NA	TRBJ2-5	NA	TGTGCCAGCAGCTTTCGCGGTACTGTGGGAGAGACCCAGTACTTC	CASSFRGTVGETQYF
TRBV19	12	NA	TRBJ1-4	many	TGTGCCAGTAGTACCGAGTCTGAAAAACTGTTTTTT	CASSTESEKLFF
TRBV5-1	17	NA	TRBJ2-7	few	TGCGCCAGCAGCTTGATACCGGCCGGGAGCGGATCCTACGAGCAGTACTTC	CASSLIPAGSGSYEQYF